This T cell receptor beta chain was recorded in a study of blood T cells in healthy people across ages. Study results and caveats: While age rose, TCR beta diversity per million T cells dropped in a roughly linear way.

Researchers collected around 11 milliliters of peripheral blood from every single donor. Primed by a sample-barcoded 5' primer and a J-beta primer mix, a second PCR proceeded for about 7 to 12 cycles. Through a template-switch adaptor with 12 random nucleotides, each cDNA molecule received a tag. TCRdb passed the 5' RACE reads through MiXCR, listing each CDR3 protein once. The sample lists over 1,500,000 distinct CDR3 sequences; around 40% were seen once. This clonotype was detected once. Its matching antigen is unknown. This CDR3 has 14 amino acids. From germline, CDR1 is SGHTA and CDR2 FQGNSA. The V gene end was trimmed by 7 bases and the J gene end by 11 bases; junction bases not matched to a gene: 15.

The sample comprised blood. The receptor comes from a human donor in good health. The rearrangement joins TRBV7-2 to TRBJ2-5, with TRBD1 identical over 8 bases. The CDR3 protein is CASNFTGGYNEQYF. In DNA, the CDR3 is TGTGCCAGCAACTTTACAGGGGGTTACAATGAGCAGTACTTC.